Listed below are T cell receptor beta chains from one sample, sequenced in a study of regulatory T cells in long-lasting Graves disease. MiXCR, applied by TCRdb to the multiplex PCR reads, yields one record per CDR3 protein. The sample lists 300,000 to 400,000 distinct CDR3 sequences; approximately 16% were seen once. The sample was also reused in another study, on T cells in Graves' hyperthyroidism and ophthalmopathy.

This specimen was peripheral blood mononuclear cells (PBMCs), taken at new diagnosis, from a patient treated with antithyroid drugs. The origin of the receptors is a man aged 40-49 years with Graves disease. Each CDR3 is given without its conserved first and last residue. A D gene is named only where the DNA matches it firmly. Size is omitted from some rows. Given values are once, few, many or a class for expanded clones.

v_call: TRBV18; clone_size: few; d_call: -; cdr3_aa: ASSLNSPGPDTGELF
v_call: TRBV20-1; clone_size: many; d_call: TRBD2; cdr3_aa: SARGTSGGGVQY
v_call: TRBV29-1; clone_size: many; d_call: -; cdr3_aa: SVSDSFYYGYT
v_call: TRBV24-1; clone_size: -; d_call: -; cdr3_aa: ATSAAETVGTDTQY
v_call: TRBV30; clone_size: many; d_call: -; cdr3_aa: ACTPPGGRSYEQY
v_call: TRBV6-5; clone_size: many; d_call: TRBD1; cdr3_aa: ASSYQTGGEQY
v_call: TRBV5-1; clone_size: -; d_call: -; cdr3_aa: ASSLAPGKGVTDTQY
v_call: TRBV18; clone_size: many; d_call: -; cdr3_aa: ASSPDGEYYGYT
v_call: TRBV28; clone_size: many; d_call: -; cdr3_aa: ASTPGSMAGNTIY
v_call: TRBV20-1; clone_size: few; d_call: TRBD1; cdr3_aa: SASPVPGGAGNQPQH
v_call: TRBV6-1; clone_size: -; d_call: TRBD2; cdr3_aa: ASRRPGLAKEPQY
v_call: TRBV20-1; clone_size: many; d_call: -; cdr3_aa: SAREGDPYNEQF
v_call: TRBV28; clone_size: -; d_call: -; cdr3_aa: ATDSHSGANVLT
v_call: TRBV30; clone_size: many; d_call: -; cdr3_aa: AWSTSQGEKLF
v_call: TRBV28; clone_size: many; d_call: -; cdr3_aa: ASSRPLTGIYGYT
v_call: TRBV29-1; clone_size: few; d_call: TRBD1; cdr3_aa: SVRDRANEKLF
v_call: TRBV4-2; clone_size: -; d_call: TRBD1; cdr3_aa: ASSPPTWSGGYGYT
v_call: TRBV6-1; clone_size: many; d_call: TRBD1; cdr3_aa: ASRRIGQGSDTQY
v_call: TRBV7-3; clone_size: -; d_call: -; cdr3_aa: ASSLSGISWAGANVLT
v_call: TRBV2; clone_size: many; d_call: TRBD2; cdr3_aa: AGCFGGGSYEQY
v_call: TRBV2; clone_size: many; d_call: -; cdr3_aa: ASSRIANFGETQY
v_call: TRBV18; clone_size: many; d_call: -; cdr3_aa: ASSPPSSEAQY
v_call: TRBV7-9; clone_size: many; d_call: -; cdr3_aa: ASSPNLGTTEAF
v_call: TRBV7-2; clone_size: few; d_call: -; cdr3_aa: ASSLGGGVADTQY
v_call: TRBV12-3/TRBV12-4; clone_size: many; d_call: -; cdr3_aa: ASSPRTENTEAF
v_call: TRBV29-1; clone_size: -; d_call: -; cdr3_aa: SVAPLNSGELF
v_call: TRBV6-1; clone_size: many; d_call: TRBD2; cdr3_aa: ASSTTSGGHDANTGELF
v_call: TRBV12-3/TRBV12-4; clone_size: many; d_call: TRBD1; cdr3_aa: ASSDPDRAPTYEQY
v_call: TRBV28; clone_size: -; d_call: -; cdr3_aa: ASSSTESWTEAF
v_call: TRBV7-8; clone_size: many; d_call: -; cdr3_aa: ASSLLPGVADTQY
v_call: TRBV4-3; clone_size: -; d_call: TRBD1; cdr3_aa: ASSQDPPTGSDPDTQY
v_call: TRBV5-6; clone_size: many; d_call: -; cdr3_aa: ASSFTAGGRSRPQH
v_call: TRBV4-2; clone_size: many; d_call: -; cdr3_aa: ASSPRQPYNEQF
v_call: TRBV6-1; clone_size: few; d_call: -; cdr3_aa: ASSADSTNSPLH